Here is one T cell receptor beta chain with its context. What it binds is not known. Generated by immunoSEQ multiplex PCR, the TCRdb table keeps only in-frame clones and is missing some. The table lists approximately 120,000 clones, about 93% of them singletons. The CDR3 extends over 16 amino acids. The germline CDR1 and CDR2 sequences are KGHSH and LQKENI. Germline trimming cut 2 bases from V and 8 bases from J; bases unmatched to any gene: 13. The data were obtained in a study of cytomegalovirus exposure and HLA in healthy donors. Whole-study results and caveats: Some public TCRs appeared in many individuals, while most sequences were rare.

This chain links TRBV18 with TRBJ1-1; 8 bases agree with TRBD1. Sample: PBMCs. The receptor was derived from a woman aged 18-30 years in good health and CMV-seronegative. DNA for the CDR3: TGTGCCAGCTCACCAAGTCATACAGGGGGAGTCCGAGAAGCTTTCTTT. As protein: CASSPSHTGGVREAFF.